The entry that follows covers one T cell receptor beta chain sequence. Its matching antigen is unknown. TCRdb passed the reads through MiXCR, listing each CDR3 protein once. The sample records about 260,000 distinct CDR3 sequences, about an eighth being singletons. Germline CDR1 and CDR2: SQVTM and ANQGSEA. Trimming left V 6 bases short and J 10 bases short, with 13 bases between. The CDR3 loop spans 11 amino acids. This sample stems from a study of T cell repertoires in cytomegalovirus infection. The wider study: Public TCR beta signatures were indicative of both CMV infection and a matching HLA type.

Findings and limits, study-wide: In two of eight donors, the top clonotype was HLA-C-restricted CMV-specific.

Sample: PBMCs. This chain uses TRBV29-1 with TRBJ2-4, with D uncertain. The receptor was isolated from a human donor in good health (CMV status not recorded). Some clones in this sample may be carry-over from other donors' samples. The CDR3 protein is CSVRPGPIQYF. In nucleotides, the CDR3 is TGCAGCGTACGGCCCGGACCAATTCAGTACTTC.